This T cell receptor beta chain was profiled in a study of cytomegalovirus exposure and HLA in healthy donors. Study information: Most genotyped donors, around 86% of fewer than 400, had Caucasian-associated genetic ancestry.

Trimming stripped 0 bases from V and 1 base from J, with 7 bases between. The CDR3 is 14 amino acids. CDR1 is SGDLS and CDR2 is YYNGEE in the germline V gene. Details on this clone: Its target is not known.

PCR amplification relied on 60 Vbeta primers (plus 13 Jbeta primers). This table comes from immunoSEQ multiplex PCR, and its TCRdb copy is limited to in-frame clones, with some not included. The sample has about 200,000 clones, 65% to 90% seen once. Points from the study as a whole: Clonal expansion was found to be greater in HLA-associated TCR beta chains than in equally common others in a later analysis. In a later analysis, at a false discovery rate of 0.05, approximately 18,000 TCR beta sequences were associated with HLA alleles. Researchers had no immune exposure information except CMV serostatus available.

The chain joins TRBV9 to TRBJ1-1; D call uncertain. The source is a girl aged 5-17 years in good health and CMV-seronegative. The specimen was PBMCs. The CDR3 coding sequence is TGTGCCAGCAGCGTAGCTCCCAGGAACACTGAAGCTTTCTTT. Its protein is CASSVAPRNTEAFF.